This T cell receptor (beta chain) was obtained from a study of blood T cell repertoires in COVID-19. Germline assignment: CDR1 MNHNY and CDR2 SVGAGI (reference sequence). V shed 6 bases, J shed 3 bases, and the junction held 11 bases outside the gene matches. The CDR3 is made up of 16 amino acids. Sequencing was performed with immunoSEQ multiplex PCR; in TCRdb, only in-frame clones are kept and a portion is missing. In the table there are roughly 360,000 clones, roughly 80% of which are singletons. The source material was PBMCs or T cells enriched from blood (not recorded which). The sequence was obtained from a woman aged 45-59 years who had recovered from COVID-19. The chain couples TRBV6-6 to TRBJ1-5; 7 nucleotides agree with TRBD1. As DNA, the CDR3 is TGTGCCAGCAGCCCGCCTCCAGGGGGTAACAATCAGCCCCAGCATTTT. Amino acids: CASSPPPGGNNQPQHF.